This T cell receptor beta chain was profiled in a study of blood T cell repertoires in COVID-19. Only a few counts were recorded for this clone. Profiling relied on immunoSEQ multiplex PCR, and the TCRdb table lists in-frame clones only, not all of them. Altogether under 300,000 clones are present, about four fifths being singletons, with the ten largest covering about 3.2%. Trimming left V 6 bases short and J 3 bases short, with 12 bases between. Germline CDR1 reads MDHEN; CDR2 reads SYDVKM. The CDR3 is made up of 15 amino acids. The material sequenced was peripheral blood. This receptor was identified in a woman younger than 30 with acute or convalescent COVID-19. V gene TRBV28 combines with J gene TRBJ1-6; perhaps TRBD1 as D (6 bases). CDR3 coding DNA: TGTGCCAGCAGCACTGACAGGTACTATAATTCACCCCTCCACTTT. As protein: CASSTDRYYNSPLHF. Using reference TRBV28 and TRBJ1-6 for the parts outside the CDR3, the full variable domain is DVKVTQSSRYLVKRTGEKVFLECVQDMDHENMFWYRQDPGLGLRLIYFSYDVKMKEKGDIPEGYSVSREKKERFSLILESASTNQTSMYLCASSTDRYYNSPLHFGNGTRLTVT.